These 20 T cell receptor beta chains were all obtained from the same sample, sequenced in a study of control samples from healthy donors and cancer patients (dated by TCRdb to between 2020 and 2021). Library construction relied on the immunoSEQ multiplex PCR assay. The clones in this table, taken by TCRdb from immuneACCESS, are in-frame only. Not every clone is retained; where verified, under half of the shortfall comes from an unresolved V gene, and the cause of the rest is unknown. Counted in this sample were some 150,000 clones; about 89% of them appeared once. The top ten hold about 7.6% of the sample. The sequencing input was blood. The receptors come from a man aged 18 to 30 in good health.

On this clone itself: Other DNA sequences in this specimen translate into the identical CDR3. The genes are TRBV20-1 and TRBJ2-3; D ambiguous. V lost 2 bases to trimming and J lost 4 bases, with 4 bases between them. Looked up from germline, CDR1 is DFQATT and CDR2 is SNEGSKA (reference sequence). CDR3 length equals 11 residues. CDR3 bases: TGCAGTGCTAGATGGGCAGATACGCAGTATTTT. Translated: CSARWADTQYF.

This chain uses TRBV6-1 with TRBJ2-7, with a tentative D call TRBD2 (6 bases). The CDR3 covers 13 residues. Germline-derived CDR1 and CDR2 are MNHNS and SASEGT. V shed 2 bases and J shed 7 bases, with 12 bases lying between them. This CDR3 is CASSELAPGEQYF. DNA for the CDR3: TGTGCCAGCAGTGAACTAGCGCCGGGTGAGCAGTACTTC.

The chain employs TRBV10-3 and TRBJ1-5; 9 bases align to TRBD1. The germline V gene encodes CDR1 ENHRY and CDR2 SYGVKD. The length of the CDR3 is 13 residues. The V gene end was trimmed by 10 bases and the J gene end by 6 bases; junction bases not matched to a gene: 7. For the CDR3, the DNA is TGTGCCACCACACAGGGGGCACGTCAGCCCCAGCATTTT. This codes for CATTQGARQPQHF.

The rearrangement uses TRBV28 and TRBJ1-5, with unresolved D. The ends were cut back, 1 base at V and 7 bases at J, with 11 bases in the middle. Germline CDR1 MDHEN, CDR2 SYDVKM. The CDR3 totals 14 residues. CDR3 region: CASSLSMTTQPQHF. Written as DNA, the CDR3 is TGTGCCAGCAGTTTATCCATGACTACGCAGCCCCAGCATTTT.

This clone has just one count. This chain uses TRBV7-6 with TRBJ2-7; D is possibly TRBD1 (6 bases). Per germline, CDR1 SGHVS and CDR2 FNYEAQ. V lost 3 bases and J lost 3, with 15 bases in between. The CDR3 length is 15 residues. CDR3 nucleotides: TGTGCCAGCAGCTTGCAACCGGGACACGACTACGAGCAGTACTTC. Its protein product is CASSLQPGHDYEQYF.

This clone was counted once. This chain links TRBV21-1 with TRBJ2-1. TRBV21-1 is termed a pseudogene. The CDR3 runs 13 residues. As DNA, the CDR3 is TGTGCCAGCAGCAAAGAGGGTCGGAATGAGCAGTTCTTC. Translating gives CASSKEGRNEQFF.

This chain uses TRBV27 with TRBJ2-7; 10 positions match TRBD1. V was pared by 7 bases and J by 5 bases, with 8 bases of the junction left unmatched. This CDR3 has 14 amino acids. Germline V gene sequence: CDR1 MNHEY, CDR2 SMNVEV (reference sequence). CDR3 DNA: TGTGCCAGCACCCTCTCGACAGGGGGCGACGAGCAGTACTTC. This sequence encodes CASTLSTGGDEQYF.

The table lists this clone with a count of one. V gene TRBV13 combines with J gene TRBJ1-2, with D tentatively TRBD1 (6 bases). Trimming took off 3 bases at V and 7 bases at J, with 15 bases between the two ends. The CDR3 has 14 residues. Germline lookup yields CDR1 PRHDT and CDR2 FYEKMQ (reference sequence). CDR3 region: CASSFRGQGAGYTF. The DNA of the CDR3 is TGTGCCAGCAGCTTTCGGGGGCAGGGAGCTGGCTACACCTTC.

Worth noting for this clone: Relative to the germline gene, one junction end is altered; a read error may explain this. V usage is TRBV7-9 and J usage is TRBJ1-2; tentatively, D is TRBD1 (5 bases). This CDR3 contains 12 residues. CDR1 is SEHNR, CDR2 FQNEAQ, per germline (reference sequence). The CDR3 nucleotides are TGTGCCAGCAGCTTAGGGACGGGGAAACCAGGGTTC. Translation: CASSLGTGKPGF.

This sequence joins TRBV11-2 and TRBJ2-7; unclear D gene. The CDR3 loop spans 14 amino acids. The V gene lost 4 bases and the J gene lost 2 bases, with 12 bases spanning the gap. CDR1 is SGHAT and CDR2 is FQNNGV in the germline V gene. The CDR3 spells CASSSSTATYEQYF. Written as DNA, the CDR3 is TGTGCCAGCAGCTCCTCGACCGCGACCTACGAGCAGTACTTC.

This chain connects TRBV5-6 to TRBJ1-6; the D is unclear. The germline V and J ends were trimmed by 0 bases and 7 bases, with 11 bases remaining between them. The CDR3 is 15 amino acids. The germline V gene encodes CDR1 SGHDT and CDR2 YYEEEE. CDR3 residues: CASSLAEGANSPLHF. In DNA form, the CDR3 reads TGTGCCAGCAGCTTGGCCGAGGGAGCCAATTCACCCCTCCACTTT.

CDR3 region: CASSSTGWGEKLFF. CDR3 coding DNA: TGTGCCAGCAGTTCGACAGGGTGGGGCGAAAAACTGTTTTTT. The chain combines TRBV6-5 with TRBJ1-4, with 7 nucleotides matching TRBD1. After removal of 4 bases from V and 8 bases from J, the junction contained 7 bases not matched to a gene. The germline CDR1 and CDR2 sequences are MNHEY and SVGAGI. The CDR3 loop spans 14 amino acids.

As for this clone: This sample also contains other DNA sequences that code for the same CDR3. The V gene is TRBV7-3, the J gene TRBJ2-3, with TRBD2 matching over 10 bases. V shed 5 bases and J 2 bases; nucleotides not matched to a gene: 1. The germline CDR1 and CDR2 sequences are SGHTA and FQGTGA. This CDR3 comprises 14 residues. The CDR3 region has the DNA TGTGCCAGCAGCCTAGCGGGGGCCACAGATACGCAGTATTTT. Translation gives CASSLAGATDTQYF.

This clone was seen a single time. At one end the junction does not follow the germline gene, possibly because of a read error. The J gene is TRBJ2-5, the V gene TRBV7-9, with 8 bases fitting TRBD1. The CDR3 runs 17 residues. CDR1 is SEHNR, CDR2 FQNEAQ, per germline (reference sequence). The CDR3 spells CASSVARGPGYQETQYF. CDR3 DNA: TGTGCCAGCAGCGTAGCCAGGGGGCCCGGGTACCAAGAGACCCAGTACTTC.

The chain recombines TRBV4-1 with TRBJ2-7; 10 bases map to TRBD2. The CDR3 runs to 16 residues. The junction had 8 bases not matched to a gene; V was cut back by 1 base and J by 5 bases. CDR1 is MGHRA, CDR2 YSYEKL, per germline. Here the CDR3 reads CASSQGKRGGFHEQYF. CDR3 in DNA: TGCGCCAGCAGCCAAGGAAAGCGGGGGGGCTTCCACGAGCAGTACTTC.

V usage is TRBV6-6 and J usage is TRBJ1-5; no firm D call. Germline CDR1 is MNHNY and CDR2 is SVGAGI (reference sequence). The CDR3 contains 13 residues. Between the trimmed V and J ends, which lost 3 bases and 5 bases, there was a span of 8 bases. The CDR3, as DNA: TGTGCCAGCAGTTATGGGGAGGATCAGCCCCAGCATTTT. Translation: CASSYGEDQPQHF.

To note about this clone: Additional DNA sequences in this sample encode the identical CDR3. This chain links TRBV5-1 with TRBJ2-5; TRBD2 agrees at 7 bases. The germline gives CDR1 SGHRS, CDR2 YFSETQ. This CDR3 has 17 residues. Trimming at V came to 0 bases and at J to 5 bases, leaving 13 bases not matched to a gene. DNA of the CDR3: TGCGCCAGCAGCTTGGGCCCTAGCGGTCGGGGCGGGGAGACCCAGTACTTC. Its protein product is CASSLGPSGRGGETQYF.

Worth noting for this clone: Distinct nucleotide sequences in the sample also encode this CDR3. The chain combines TRBV18 with TRBJ1-1; possible D gene TRBD1, 6 bases. The CDR3 spans 13 residues. Germline assignment: CDR1 KGHSH and CDR2 LQKENI. The V end was cut by 6 bases, the J end by 5 bases, with 13 bases between. The CDR3 reads CASSPTGRTEAFF. The CDR3 DNA sequence: TGTGCCAGCTCCCCCACAGGGCGGACTGAAGCTTTCTTT.

The count of this clone is one. The rearrangement joins TRBV5-6 to TRBJ2-2; unclear D gene. Germline assignment: CDR1 SGHDT and CDR2 YYEEEE. V dropped 0 bases and J dropped 5 bases, with 5 bases sitting between them. The CDR3 covers 13 residues. The CDR3 protein is CASSLVITGELFF. CDR3 DNA sequence: TGTGCCAGCAGCTTGGTGATAACCGGGGAGCTGTTTTTT. Drawing the rest from reference TRBV5-6 and TRBJ2-2, the complete variable domain is DAGVTQSPTHLIKTRGQQVTLRCSPKSGHDTVSWYQQALGQGPQFIFQYYEEEERQRGNFPDRFSGHQFPNYSSELNVNALLLGDSALYLCASSLVITGELFFGEGSRLTVL.

Here the CDR3 DNA reads TGTGCCAGCAGCTTAGCATGGGGAGAAGACTATGGCTACACCTTC. This gives the protein CASSLAWGEDYGYTF. This sequence joins TRBV11-2 and TRBJ1-2; D is ambiguous. This CDR3 has 15 amino acids. CDR1 and CDR2 (germline): SGHAT, FQNNGV. Deletions cut 1 base from V and 3 bases from J, with 12 bases between.